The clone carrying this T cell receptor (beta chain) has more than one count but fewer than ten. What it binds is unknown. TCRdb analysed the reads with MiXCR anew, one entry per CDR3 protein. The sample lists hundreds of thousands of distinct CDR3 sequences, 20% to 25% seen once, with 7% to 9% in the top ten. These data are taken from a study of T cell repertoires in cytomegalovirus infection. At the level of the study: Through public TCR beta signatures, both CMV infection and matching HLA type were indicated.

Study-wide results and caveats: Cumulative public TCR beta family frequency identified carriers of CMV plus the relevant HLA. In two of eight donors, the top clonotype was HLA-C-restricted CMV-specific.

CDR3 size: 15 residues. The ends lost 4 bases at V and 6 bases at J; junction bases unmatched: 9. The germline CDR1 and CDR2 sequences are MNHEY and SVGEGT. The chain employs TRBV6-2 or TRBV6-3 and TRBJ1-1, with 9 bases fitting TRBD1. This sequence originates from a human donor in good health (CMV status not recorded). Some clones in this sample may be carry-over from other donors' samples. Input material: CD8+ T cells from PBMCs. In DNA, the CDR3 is TGTGCCAGCAGTTCACCGGGACAGGGAAACGCTGAAGCTTTCTTT. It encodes CASSSPGQGNAEAFF.